The clone carrying this T cell receptor beta chain was counted between two and nine times. The data derive from a study of blood T cell repertoires in COVID-19. On the study more broadly: Samples taken during acute and convalescent COVID-19 were collected in the United States, Italy and Spain. PBMCs, B-cell-depleted T cells, or T cells were the source of the cDNA or gDNA that made up the material.

Germline values: CDR1 SGHNT, CDR2 YYREEE (reference sequence). The CDR3 contains 14 residues. The ends were cut back, 0 bases at V and 1 base at J, with 7 bases in the middle. Seattle enrolled patients during active infection and tracked them longitudinally. Methods used by the authors: For nucleated cells, counts were estimated from reference gene primer amplification. The assay was immunoSEQ multiplex PCR, and TCRdb's table has in-frame clones only and misses some. The V and J calls and clone size come from that table; D and trimming were worked out from the DNA. Of about 160,000 clones in the sample, 79% were seen once.

V and J are TRBV5-4 and TRBJ1-1, with unresolved D. Source material: peripheral blood. The clonotype was recovered from a woman aged 60-75 years with COVID-19, enrolled during active disease. The CDR3 reads CASSLARRNTEAFF. Written as DNA, the CDR3 is TGTGCCAGCAGCTTGGCCCGGAGGAACACTGAAGCTTTCTTT. The entire variable domain, with the rest obtained from reference TRBV5-4 and TRBJ1-1, is as follows: ETGVTQSPTHLIKTRGQQVTLRCSSQSGHNTVSWYQQALGQGPQFIFQYYREEENGRGNFPPRFSGLQFPNYSSELNVNALELDDSALYLCASSLARRNTEAFFGQGTRLTVV.